The sequence of this T cell receptor (beta chain) was determined in a study of T cells expressing NK-cell markers. From its re-call of the 5' RACE reads, TCRdb lists each CDR3 protein once, without DNA. The repertoire table contains roughly 350,000 distinct CDR3 sequences. CDR1 SGHVS and CDR2 FNYEAQ come from the germline V gene. This CDR3 spans 15 amino acids. V and J are TRBV7-6 and TRBJ2-1; the D call of TRBD1 rests on TCRdb alone, since no DNA is present to check it. Sample: blood T cells: a sorted CD56 or NKG2C T cell subset, CD4+ or CD8+ T cells, or bulk PBMC T cells (not recorded which). The TCR comes from a man between 18 and 69 years old in good health. CDR3 in amino acids: CASSQVGGGALEQFF.